Each of the 22 T cell receptor beta chains below was sequenced from the same sample in a study of CD8 T cells in Susac syndrome. After extraction with the RNeasy kit, roughly 0.45 to 1 ug of the RNA was reverse transcribed using random hexamers. TCRdb used MiXCR to reprocess the immunoSEQ multiplex PCR reads, holding one entry per CDR3 protein. The data hold 160,000 or so distinct CDR3 sequences, with about 95% observed a single time. Material: CD8+ T cells from PBMCs. Receptors originate from a human donor with multiple sclerosis.

This chain links TRBV12-3 or TRBV12-4 with TRBJ2-5; 7 positions match TRBD2. This CDR3 spans 15 amino acids. Unmatched junction bases numbered 5, after V lost 4 bases and J lost 0 bases. This chain's CDR3 is CASSSGTTYQETQYF. CDR3 DNA sequence: TGTGCCAGCAGTTCCGGGACTACGTACCAAGAGACCCAGTACTTC.

This rearrangement joins TRBV20-1 to TRBJ1-1; 8 bases fit TRBD1. The CDR3 is 15 residues long. CDR1 and CDR2 from the germline V gene are DFQATT and SNEGSKA (reference sequence). V lost 8 bases to trimming and J lost 0 bases; unmatched junction nucleotides: 11. In nucleotides, the CDR3 is TGCAGTCTAACGAAGACAGGGGCCATGAACACTGAAGCTTTCTTT. This gives the protein CSLTKTGAMNTEAFF.

CDR3: CASPSAGELFF. The CDR3 bases are TGTGCCAGCCCCTCCGCCGGGGAGCTGTTTTTT. This rearrangement joins TRBV7-8 to TRBJ2-2; D not certain. V lost 8 bases to trimming and J lost 6 bases, with 7 bases between them. This CDR3 comprises 11 residues. The germline V gene has CDR1 SGHVS and CDR2 FQNEAQ.

This clonotype was recorded only once. The chain links TRBV7-9 to TRBJ2-7, with D tentatively TRBD1 (5 bases). The CDR3 sequence is 13 residues long. V dropped 5 bases and J dropped 0 bases, with 8 bases sitting between them. Looked up from germline, CDR1 is SEHNR and CDR2 is FQNEAQ (reference sequence). The CDR3 here is CASSPGPSYEQYV. The CDR3, as DNA: TGTGCCAGCAGCCCAGGGCCCTCCTACGAGCAGTACGTC.

This sequence joins TRBV29-1 and TRBJ2-3; maybe TRBD2 (6 bases). V dropped 8 bases and J dropped 5 bases, with 20 bases sitting between them. Germline CDR1 reads SQVTM; CDR2 reads ANQGSEA. This CDR3 contains 14 residues. The CDR3 DNA reads TGCAGCTCGGGGGTCGGGTTAGGGGTAGATACGCAGTATTTT. This translates into CSSGVGLGVDTQYF.

The chain is built from TRBV6-6 and TRBJ1-2; D remains ambiguous. Trimming cost V 2 bases and J 5 bases, with 3 bases left between them. Germline values: CDR1 MNHNY, CDR2 SVGAGI (reference sequence). The CDR3 is 11 amino acids. CDR3 sequence: CASSYLYGYTF. In DNA form, the CDR3 reads TGTGCCAGCAGTTACCTATATGGCTACACCTTC.

The chain uses TRBV27 and TRBJ1-1, with D possibly TRBD1 on 5 matching bases. V was trimmed by 1 base and J by 8 bases, leaving 11 bases between them. CDR3 length: 13 residues. Looked up from germline, CDR1 is MNHEY and CDR2 is SMNVEV (reference sequence). CDR3 loop: CASSLLATAEAFF. The CDR3 nucleotides read TGTGCCAGCAGTTTATTGGCGACAGCCGAAGCTTTCTTT.

This clonotype occurred once. This sequence joins TRBV12-3 or TRBV12-4 and TRBJ2-1, with TRBD1 matching 7 bases. CDR3 length equals 16 residues. Trimming at V came to 5 bases and at J to 6 bases, leaving 13 bases not matched to a gene. The CDR3 nucleotides are TGTGCCAGCAGTGCTTATGGATCCGGGACAGTCAATGAGCAGTTCTTC. This sequence encodes CASSAYGSGTVNEQFF.

This chain uses TRBV7-2 with TRBJ2-1; no reliable D call. Germline lookup yields CDR1 SGHTA and CDR2 FQGNSA. The CDR3 totals 14 residues. Trimming left V 1 base short and J 8 bases short, with 12 bases between. CDR3 residues: CASSLVNPDDEQFF. Here the CDR3 DNA reads TGTGCCAGCAGCTTAGTGAACCCAGATGATGAGCAGTTCTTC.

The V call is TRBV3-1, the J call TRBJ2-1, with TRBD2 identical over 8 bases. The V segment lost 0 bases and the J segment 8 bases; nucleotides outside the gene matches: 12. This CDR3 comprises 17 residues. The germline gives CDR1 LGHDT, CDR2 YNNKEL (reference sequence). CDR3 sequence (DNA): TGTGCCAGCAGCCAAGAACTTATTCCGGGGGGGCGGGATGAGCAGTTCTTC. Translating gives CASSQELIPGGRDEQFF.

The chain has TRBV15 and TRBJ2-7; D is uncertain. The CDR3 loop spans 15 amino acids. Trimming removed 0 bases from V and 0 bases from J, with 9 bases in between. Germline CDR1 LNHNV, CDR2 YYDKDF (reference sequence). The CDR3 region has the DNA TGTGCCACCAGCAGAGATTATTCCCCCTCCTACGAGCAGTACGTC. Translation gives CATSRDYSPSYEQYV.

The chain employs TRBV3-1 and TRBJ2-3; 8 bases map to TRBD2. The germline V gene encodes CDR1 LGHDT and CDR2 YNNKEL (reference sequence). The CDR3 is 17 residues long. J gave up 5 bases and V 0 bases, and 10 bases lay outside the gene matches. As DNA, the CDR3 is TGTGCCAGCAGCCAAGAAGTTACGGGGGGGCCCGAAGATACGCAGTATTTT. Amino acids: CASSQEVTGGPEDTQYF.

The chain joins TRBV29-1 to TRBJ2-3; 10 bases align to TRBD2. With 2 bases clipped from V and 0 bases from J, the junction kept 14 bases outside the gene matches. The germline V gene encodes CDR1 SQVTM and CDR2 ANQGSEA. The CDR3 contains 19 residues. CDR3 sequence (DNA): TGCAGCGTTGAACCGCTGGGGCTAGCGGGGGTCTCTAGCACAGATACGCAGTATTTT. This encodes CSVEPLGLAGVSSTDTQYF.

The chain has TRBV2 and TRBJ2-5; D is ambiguous. Per germline, CDR1 SNHLY and CDR2 FYNNEI. Trimming removed 7 bases from V and 0 bases from J, with 9 bases in between. CDR3 length equals 13 residues. Written as DNA, the CDR3 is TGTGCCAGCATGGGTCAGAACCAAGAGACCCAGTACTTC. It codes for CASMGQNQETQYF.

CDR3 nucleotides: TGTGCCAGCAGTCCCCGGACGGGCATCTACGAGCAGTACGTC. Amino acid sequence: CASSPRTGIYEQYV. The V and J genes are TRBV27 and TRBJ2-7; D remains ambiguous. Germline assignment: CDR1 MNHEY and CDR2 SMNVEV (reference sequence). This CDR3 is 14 amino acids long. V was cut by 5 bases and J by 3 bases, with 14 bases left in between.

The V gene is TRBV6-5, the J gene TRBJ1-2; no firm D call. Germline V gene sequence: CDR1 MNHEY, CDR2 SVGAGI. V dropped 4 bases and J dropped 2 bases, with 8 bases sitting between them. The CDR3 sequence is 13 residues long. The CDR3 sequence is CASSSDGNYGYTF. CDR3 nucleotide sequence: TGTGCCAGCAGTTCAGACGGAAACTATGGCTACACCTTC.

The genes are TRBV7-9 and TRBJ2-7; TRBD1 matches 9 bases. Germline CDR1 SEHNR, CDR2 FQNEAQ (reference sequence). This CDR3 is 16 amino acids long. V lost 0 bases, J lost 3 bases, and 6 bases stayed unmatched. For the CDR3, the DNA is TGTGCCAGCAGCTTAGCCCGAACGACAGGGGGCTACGAGCAGTACTTC. The encoded protein is CASSLARTTGGYEQYF.

DNA of the CDR3: TGTGCCAGCAGTAAGGCCGGGACAGCGAATGGCTACACCTTC. Translated: CASSKAGTANGYTF. This chain uses TRBV7-9 with TRBJ1-2; TRBD1 matches 7 bases. Germline V CDR1 and CDR2: SEHNR, FQNEAQ (reference sequence). The CDR3 is 14 residues long. The V and J ends lost 6 bases and 6 bases, in that order; junction bases with no gene match: 10.

The chain employs TRBV9 and TRBJ2-1, with 7 bases identical to TRBD1. The CDR3 is made up of 14 amino acids. Germline V gene data show CDR1 as SGDLS and CDR2 as YYNGEE. J lost 3 bases, V lost 3 bases, and 3 bases had no gene match. CDR3 sequence reads: CASSGDSYYNEQFF. The CDR3 DNA sequence: TGTGCCAGCAGCGGGGACAGTTACTACAATGAGCAGTTCTTC. Looking up the rest from reference TRBV9 and TRBJ2-1 gives the full variable domain: DSGVTQTPKHLITATGQRVTLRCSPRSGDLSVYWYQQSLDQGLQFLIQYYNGEERAKGNILERFSAQQFPDLHSELNLSSLELGDSALYFCASSGDSYYNEQFFGPGTRLTVL.

The V call is TRBV2, the J call TRBJ2-3; D unresolved. The CDR3 loop spans 14 amino acids. Looked up from germline, CDR1 is SNHLY and CDR2 is FYNNEI. Between the trimmed V and J ends, which lost 5 bases and 2 bases, there was a span of 11 bases. The DNA for the CDR3 is TGTGCCAGCAGTACGGACGGCCTCACAGATACGCAGTATTTT. Translating gives CASSTDGLTDTQYF.

The chain has TRBV15 and TRBJ1-1; perhaps TRBD1 as D (6 bases). Germline CDR1 reads LNHNV; CDR2 reads YYDKDF (reference sequence). V was trimmed by 5 bases and J by 0 bases, leaving 13 bases between them. The CDR3 is 15 amino acids. CDR3 in DNA: TGTGCCACCAGCGACAAGGGGGGCGTGAACACTGAAGCTTTCTTT. Amino acids: CATSDKGGVNTEAFF.

Here the CDR3 DNA reads TGTGCCCGGCATAGGTCGAAGCCTATCTTACCTAACTATGGCTACACCTTC. Translation: CARHRSKPILPNYGYTF. V usage is TRBV7-9 and J usage is TRBJ1-2; D is undetermined. This CDR3 comprises 17 residues. V lost 11 bases to trimming and J lost 0 bases, with 25 bases between them. The V gene's germline CDR1 is SEHNR and CDR2 FQNEAQ (reference sequence). The variable domain in full, completed from reference TRBV7-9 and TRBJ1-2, reads DTGVSQNPRHKITKRGQNVTFRCDPISEHNRLYWYRQTLGQGPEFLTYFQNEAQLEKSRLLSDRFSAERPKGSFSTLEIQRTEQGDSAMYLCARHRSKPILPNYGYTFGSGTRLTVV.